This T cell receptor (beta chain) was sequenced during a study of shared clonotypes between healthy human individuals. Using immunoSEQ multiplex PCR, the repertoire was profiled, and TCRdb retains in-frame clones only, with some absent. Here the sample spans roughly 1,800,000 clones, just under 95% being singletons. CD45RO-negative CD8 cells positively selected for CCR7 made up the naive population, which excluded terminally differentiated effector memory CD45RA+ cells. The sequence came from a man between 18 and 35 years old in good health. Sequencing was performed on naive CD8+ T cells sorted from blood.

CDR3 in amino acids: CASFFGGNQPQHF. CDR3 sequence (DNA): TGTGCCAGCTTTTTTGGGGGGAATCAGCCCCAGCATTTT. The chain recombines TRBV28 with TRBJ1-5, with a tentative D call TRBD1 (5 bases). The V end lost 8 bases, the J end lost 4 bases, and 12 bases lay between the germline ends. The V gene's germline CDR1 is MDHEN and CDR2 SYDVKM. This CDR3 is built from 13 residues.